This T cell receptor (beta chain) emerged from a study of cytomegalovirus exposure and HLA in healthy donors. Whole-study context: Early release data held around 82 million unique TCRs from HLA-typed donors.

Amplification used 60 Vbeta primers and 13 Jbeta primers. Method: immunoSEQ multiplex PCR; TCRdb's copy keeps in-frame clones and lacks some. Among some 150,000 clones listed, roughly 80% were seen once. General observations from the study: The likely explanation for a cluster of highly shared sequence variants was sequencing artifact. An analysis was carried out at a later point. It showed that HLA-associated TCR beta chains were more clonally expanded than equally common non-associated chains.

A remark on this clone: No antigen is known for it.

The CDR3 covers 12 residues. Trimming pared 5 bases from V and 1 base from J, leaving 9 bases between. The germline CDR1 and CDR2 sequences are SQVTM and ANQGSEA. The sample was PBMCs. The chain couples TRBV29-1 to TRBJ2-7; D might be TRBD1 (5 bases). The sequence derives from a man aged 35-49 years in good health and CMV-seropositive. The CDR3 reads CSVLGRSYEQYF. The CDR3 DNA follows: TGCAGCGTTTTGGGGCGGTCCTACGAGCAGTACTTC.